This T cell receptor (beta chain) was observed in a study of cytomegalovirus exposure and HLA in healthy donors. Overall study results and limits: Through in vitro validation, a few CMV-associated chains were shown to be specific for CMV antigens. With further analysis later on, most CMV-associated TCR beta chains appeared HLA-restricted.

The CDR3 runs to 11 residues. V was cut by 4 bases and J by 0 bases, with 2 bases left in between. Germline values: CDR1 SGHDT, CDR2 YYEEEE. Worth noting for this clone: The antigen is unknown.

13 Jbeta primers and 60 Vbeta primers were used for the PCR. TCRdb's table, derived via immunoSEQ multiplex PCR, lists solely in-frame clones and lacks some. The data show 150,000 to 200,000 clones, with almost 85% seen just once and about 0.24% held by the top ten. The rearrangement links TRBV5-6 to TRBJ2-7; D is unresolved. This receptor was identified in a boy aged 10-17 years in good health and CMV-seronegative. The source material was PBMCs. DNA for the CDR3: TGTGCCAGCAGCCGCTCCTACGAGCAGTACTTC. It yields the protein CASSRSYEQYF.